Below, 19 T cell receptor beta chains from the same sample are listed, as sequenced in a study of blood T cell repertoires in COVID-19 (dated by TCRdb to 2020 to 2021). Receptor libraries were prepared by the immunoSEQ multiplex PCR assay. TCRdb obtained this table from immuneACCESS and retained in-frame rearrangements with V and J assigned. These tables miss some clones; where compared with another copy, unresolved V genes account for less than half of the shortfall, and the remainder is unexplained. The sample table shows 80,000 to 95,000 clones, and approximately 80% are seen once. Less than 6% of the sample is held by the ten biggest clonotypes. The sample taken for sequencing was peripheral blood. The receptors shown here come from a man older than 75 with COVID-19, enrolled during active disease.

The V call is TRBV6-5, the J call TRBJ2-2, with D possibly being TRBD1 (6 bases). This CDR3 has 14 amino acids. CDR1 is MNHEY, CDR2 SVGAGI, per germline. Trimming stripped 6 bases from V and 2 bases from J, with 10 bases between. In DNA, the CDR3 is TGTGCCAGCAGCGGGACACACAACACCGGGGAGCTGTTTTTT. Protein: CASSGTHNTGELFF.

The CDR3, as DNA: TGTGCCAGCAACCGTGCGCCGGAGAGCTCCTATAATTCACCCCTCCACTTT. Its protein is CASNRAPESSYNSPLHF. The rearrangement uses TRBV5-5 and TRBJ1-6; no clear D. Germline loops: CDR1 SGHKS, CDR2 YYEKEE (reference sequence). Trimming pared 6 bases from V and 0 bases from J, leaving 16 bases between. This CDR3 is 17 amino acids long.

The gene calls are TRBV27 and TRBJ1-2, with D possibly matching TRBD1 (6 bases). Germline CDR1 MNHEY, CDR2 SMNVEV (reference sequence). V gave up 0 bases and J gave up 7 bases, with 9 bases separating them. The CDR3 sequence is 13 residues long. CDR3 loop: CASSLSGGVGYTF. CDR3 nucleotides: TGTGCCAGCAGTTTATCAGGGGGTGTTGGCTACACCTTC.

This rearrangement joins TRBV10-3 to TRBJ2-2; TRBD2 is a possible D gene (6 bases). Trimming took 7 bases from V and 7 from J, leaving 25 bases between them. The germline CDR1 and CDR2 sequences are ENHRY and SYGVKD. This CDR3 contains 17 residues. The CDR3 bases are TGTGCCATCAATAGACTAAGCGGGCCTACGACGGGCGGGGAGCTGTTTTTT. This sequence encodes CAINRLSGPTTGGELFF.

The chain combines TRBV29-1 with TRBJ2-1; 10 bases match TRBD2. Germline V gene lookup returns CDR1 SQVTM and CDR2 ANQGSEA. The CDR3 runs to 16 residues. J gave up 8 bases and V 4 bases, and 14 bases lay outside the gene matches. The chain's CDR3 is CSVAPQRLAGEDEQFF. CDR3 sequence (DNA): TGCAGCGTTGCGCCCCAGCGGCTAGCGGGAGAGGATGAGCAGTTCTTC.

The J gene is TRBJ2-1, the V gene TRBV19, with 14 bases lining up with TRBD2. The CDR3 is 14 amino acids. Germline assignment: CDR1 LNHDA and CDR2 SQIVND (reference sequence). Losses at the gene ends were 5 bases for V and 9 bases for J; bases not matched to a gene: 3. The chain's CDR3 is CASSVTSGGGEQFF. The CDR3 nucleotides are TGTGCCAGTAGTGTGACTAGCGGGGGGGGTGAGCAGTTCTTC.

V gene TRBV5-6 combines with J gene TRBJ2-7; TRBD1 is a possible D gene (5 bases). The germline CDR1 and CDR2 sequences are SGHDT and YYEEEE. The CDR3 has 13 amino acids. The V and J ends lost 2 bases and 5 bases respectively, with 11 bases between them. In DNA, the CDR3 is TGTGCCAGCAGCTTCCAGGGAAGGCACGAGCAGTACTTC. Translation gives CASSFQGRHEQYF.

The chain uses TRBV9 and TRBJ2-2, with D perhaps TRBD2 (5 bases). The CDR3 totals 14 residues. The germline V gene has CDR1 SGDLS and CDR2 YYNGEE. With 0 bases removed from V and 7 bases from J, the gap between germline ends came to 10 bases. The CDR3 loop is CASSVEGSFGELFF. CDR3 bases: TGTGCCAGCAGCGTAGAAGGGAGTTTCGGGGAGCTGTTTTTT.

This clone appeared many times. CDR3 coding DNA: TGTGCCAGCAGCCAAGCCCTAGGAGGGCTAAACTATGGCTACACCTTC. Amino acid sequence: CASSQALGGLNYGYTF. The genes are TRBV3-1 (or the pseudogene TRBV3-2) and TRBJ1-2; D remains ambiguous. The CDR3 sequence is 16 residues long. Trimming removed 1 base at V and 2 bases at J, with 14 bases between. Germline CDR1 is LGHDT and CDR2 is YNNKEL (reference sequence).

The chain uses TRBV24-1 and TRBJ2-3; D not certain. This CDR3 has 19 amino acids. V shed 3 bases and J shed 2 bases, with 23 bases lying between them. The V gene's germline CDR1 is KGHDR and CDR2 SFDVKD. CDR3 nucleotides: TGTGCCACCAGTGATCCCAACCGTTCGGATACAGCTTACACAGATACGCAGTATTTT. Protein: CATSDPNRSDTAYTDTQYF.

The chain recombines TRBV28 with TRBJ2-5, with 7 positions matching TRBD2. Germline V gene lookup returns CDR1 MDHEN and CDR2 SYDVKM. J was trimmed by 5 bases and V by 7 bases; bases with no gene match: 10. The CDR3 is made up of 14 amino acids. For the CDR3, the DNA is TGTGCCAGCACCCCATGGGAGGGAGAGGAGACCCAGTACTTC. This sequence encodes CASTPWEGEETQYF.

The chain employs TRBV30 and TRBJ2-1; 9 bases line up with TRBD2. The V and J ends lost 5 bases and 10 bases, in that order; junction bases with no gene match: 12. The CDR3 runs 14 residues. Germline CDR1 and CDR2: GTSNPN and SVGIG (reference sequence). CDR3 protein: CAWDPGLAAGEQFF. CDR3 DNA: TGTGCCTGGGACCCGGGACTAGCCGCTGGGGAGCAGTTCTTC.

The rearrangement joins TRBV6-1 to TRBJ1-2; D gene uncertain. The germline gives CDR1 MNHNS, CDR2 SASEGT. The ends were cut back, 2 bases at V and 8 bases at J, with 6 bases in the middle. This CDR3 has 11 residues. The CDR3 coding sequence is TGTGCCAGCAGTGAATTCGTGGGCTACACCTTC. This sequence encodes CASSEFVGYTF.

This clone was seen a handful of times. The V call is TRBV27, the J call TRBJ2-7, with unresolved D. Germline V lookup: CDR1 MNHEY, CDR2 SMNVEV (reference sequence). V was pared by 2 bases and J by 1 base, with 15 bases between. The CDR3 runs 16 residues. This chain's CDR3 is CASSLVVAEKSYEQYF. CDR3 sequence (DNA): TGTGCCAGCAGTTTAGTCGTGGCAGAAAAGTCCTACGAGCAGTACTTC.

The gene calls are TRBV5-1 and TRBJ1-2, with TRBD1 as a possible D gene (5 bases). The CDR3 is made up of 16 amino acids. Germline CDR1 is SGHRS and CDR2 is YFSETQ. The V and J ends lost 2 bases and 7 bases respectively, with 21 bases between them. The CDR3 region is CASSFITGTFWSGYTF. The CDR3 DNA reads TGCGCCAGCAGCTTTATAACAGGTACTTTTTGGAGTGGCTACACCTTC.

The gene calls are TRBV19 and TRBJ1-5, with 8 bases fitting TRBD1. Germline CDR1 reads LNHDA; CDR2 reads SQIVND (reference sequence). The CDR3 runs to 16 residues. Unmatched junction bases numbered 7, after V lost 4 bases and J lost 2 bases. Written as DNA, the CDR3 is TGTGCCAGTAGTAGCAGGGGGCCGGTAGGCAATCAGCCCCAGCATTTT. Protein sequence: CASSSRGPVGNQPQHF.

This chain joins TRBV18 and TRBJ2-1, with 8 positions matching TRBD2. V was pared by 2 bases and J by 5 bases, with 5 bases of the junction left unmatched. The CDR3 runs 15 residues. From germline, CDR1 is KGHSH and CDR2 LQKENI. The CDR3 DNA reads TGTGCCAGCTCACCAGCTAGCGGGTTTCACAATGAGCAGTTCTTC. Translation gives CASSPASGFHNEQFF.

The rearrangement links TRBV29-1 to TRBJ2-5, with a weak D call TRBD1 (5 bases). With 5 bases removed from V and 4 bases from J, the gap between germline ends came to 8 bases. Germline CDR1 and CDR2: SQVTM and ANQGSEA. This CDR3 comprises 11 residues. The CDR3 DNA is TGCAGCGTTACAAGGGGAGAGACCCAGTACTTC. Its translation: CSVTRGETQYF.

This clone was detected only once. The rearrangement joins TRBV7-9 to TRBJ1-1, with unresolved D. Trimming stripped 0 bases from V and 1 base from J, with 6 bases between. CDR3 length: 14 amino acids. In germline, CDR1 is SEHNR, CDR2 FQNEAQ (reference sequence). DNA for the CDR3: TGTGCCAGCAGCTTAGCCCAGAAGAACACTGAAGCTTTCTTT. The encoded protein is CASSLAQKNTEAFF.